This T cell receptor beta chain is from a study of blood T cell repertoires in COVID-19. Study summary: COVID-19 samples collected from the United States, Italy and Spain covered acute and convalescent phases. From T cells, B-cell-depleted T cells, or PBMCs came the material, which was cDNA or gDNA.

Authors' processing steps: Amplification of reference gene primers provided the estimated nucleated cell counts. The method was immunoSEQ multiplex PCR; TCRdb's version includes in-frame clones alone and lacks a portion of them. V, J and clone size were drawn from that table, and D and trimming were deduced from the DNA. The sample consists of tens of thousands of clones, almost 80% of them appearing once. The CDR3 loop spans 14 amino acids. Germline-derived CDR1 and CDR2 are SGHTS and YDEGEE. V gave up 0 bases and J gave up 5 bases, with 11 bases separating them. The chain combines TRBV5-8 with TRBJ1-2; D call uncertain. The specimen was peripheral blood. This TCR was sampled from a woman aged 55-75 years with acute or convalescent COVID-19. The CDR3 region is CASSLEPAIYGYTF. As DNA, the CDR3 is TGTGCCAGCAGCTTGGAGCCCGCTATTTATGGCTACACCTTC. Based on the CDR3 plus reference TRBV5-8 and TRBJ1-2, the full variable domain is EAGVTQSPTHLIKTRGQQATLRCSPISGHTSVYWYQQALGLGLQFLLWYDEGEERNRGNFPPRFSGRQFPNYSSELNVNALELEDSALYLCASSLEPAIYGYTFGSGTRLTVV.